The sequence of this T cell receptor (beta chain) was determined in a study of cytomegalovirus exposure and HLA in healthy donors. Vbeta (60) and Jbeta (13) primers were used in the PCR. This table comes from immunoSEQ multiplex PCR, and its TCRdb copy is limited to in-frame clones, with some not included. The sample contains about 240,000 clones, about 80% of which appear only once. Notes on the study in general: Altogether, some 170 TCR beta chains were recorded as cytomegalovirus-associated. TRBV6-2, TRBV6-3 and some other V segments were excluded as indistinguishable. In an earlier analysis, in some 500 donors, most V segments appeared productive either ~87% or ~30% of the time. Reportedly, fewer N-insertions than the roughly 700-donor mean appeared in an Asian-associated ancestry cluster in a later analysis.

On this clone itself: Its antigen is not known.

This CDR3 spans 16 amino acids. Germline values: CDR1 SGDLS, CDR2 YYNGEE. Germline trimming cut 0 bases from V and 10 bases from J; bases unmatched to any gene: 12. The receptor was isolated from a woman aged 60-75 years in good health and CMV-seropositive. Sequenced sample: PBMCs. The V gene is TRBV9, the J gene TRBJ1-4, with 7 bases identical to TRBD1. The CDR3 sequence is CASSVGMRQGRGKLFF. In DNA form, the CDR3 reads TGTGCCAGCAGCGTAGGAATGAGACAGGGTCGAGGAAAACTGTTTTTT.